The 14 T cell receptor beta chains below were found in one sample sequenced in a study of technical replicates of blood from a handful of donors (dated by TCRdb to the late 2010s). To prepare the library, the immunoSEQ multiplex PCR assay was applied. TCRdb's version of the immuneACCESS table is confined to in-frame rearrangements and falls short of the full clone set. An unresolved V gene accounts for under half of the shortfall where checked; the remainder is of unknown origin. This sample is represented by under 55,000 clones; approximately 95% of them were singletons. Around 0.4% of the sample rests with the top ten. The specimen was T cells isolated from PBMCs. The source of these receptors is a human donor in good health.

The chain has TRBV4-2 and TRBJ2-3, with 7 bases identical to TRBD2. CDR1 and CDR2 from the germline V gene are LGHNA and YNFKEQ. V was clipped by 6 bases and J by 3 bases; unmatched bases: 6. The CDR3 has 14 residues. Here the CDR3 reads CASSLWRETDTQYF. As DNA, the CDR3 is TGTGCCAGCAGTCTGTGGCGGGAGACAGATACGCAGTATTTT.

This rearrangement joins TRBV4-3 to TRBJ2-1, with TRBD1 identical over 9 bases. CDR1 is LGHNA, CDR2 YSLEER, per germline. V trimming: 2 bases; J trimming: 7 bases; junction bases outside the gene matches: 15. CDR3 size: 18 residues. CDR3 nucleotides: TGCGCCAGCAGCCAACTAGCCTTAACAGGGGGCCGTGGGAATGAGCAGTTCTTC. This encodes CASSQLALTGGRGNEQFF.

About this clone itself: One end of the junction varies from germline; a read error may be responsible. The rearrangement uses TRBV29-1 and TRBJ2-7, with D perhaps matching TRBD2 (6 bases). CDR3 size: 13 residues. CDR1 is SQVTM, CDR2 ANQGSEA, per germline. DNA of the CDR3: TGCAGCGTGGAAGACGGGAGATCCTACGAGCAGTACTTC. It codes for CSVEDGRSYEQYF.

V and J are TRBV19 and TRBJ2-7; 7 bases match TRBD1. J gave up 2 bases and V 1 base, and 5 bases lay outside the gene matches. Germline loops: CDR1 LNHDA, CDR2 SQIVND (reference sequence). The CDR3 is 15 amino acids. CDR3 sequence: CASSIGGGSPYEQYF. In DNA, the CDR3 is TGTGCCAGTAGTATAGGAGGGGGCAGTCCCTACGAGCAGTACTTC.

The V and J genes are TRBV28 and TRBJ1-5; TRBD1 matches 10 bases. Trimming at V came to 4 bases and at J to 3 bases, leaving 6 bases not matched to a gene. Germline lookup yields CDR1 MDHEN and CDR2 SYDVKM. The CDR3 runs 16 residues. CDR3 sequence: CASSSPGTGDNQPQHF. The DNA for the CDR3 is TGTGCCAGCAGTTCACCCGGGACAGGGGACAATCAGCCCCAGCATTTT. Full variable domain (rest looked up from reference TRBV28 and TRBJ1-5): DVKVTQSSRYLVKRTGEKVFLECVQDMDHENMFWYRQDPGLGLRLIYFSYDVKMKEKGDIPEGYSVSREKKERFSLILESASTNQTSMYLCASSSPGTGDNQPQHFGDGTRLSIL.

The V and J genes are TRBV2 and TRBJ2-7; 12 nucleotides line up with TRBD2. The CDR3 covers 15 residues. Germline V gene sequence: CDR1 SNHLY, CDR2 FYNNEI. J lost 4 bases, V lost 6 bases, and 7 bases had no gene match. Here the CDR3 DNA reads TGTGCCAGCAGGATGACTAGCGGGAGTCTATACGAGCAGTACTTC. Protein: CASRMTSGSLYEQYF.

The V gene is TRBV9, the J gene TRBJ1-1; D remains unclear. Trimming took 0 bases from V and 0 from J, leaving 6 bases between them. Germline CDR1 is SGDLS and CDR2 is YYNGEE. The CDR3 has 14 amino acids. DNA for the CDR3: TGTGCCAGCAGCGTAGGCAGATTGAACACTGAAGCTTTCTTT. This gives the protein CASSVGRLNTEAFF.

This clone was picked up one time. The chain combines TRBV27 with TRBJ2-7; 7 nucleotides align to TRBD2. CDR3 size: 16 residues. The germline V gene encodes CDR1 MNHEY and CDR2 SMNVEV (reference sequence). The V gene end was trimmed by 7 bases and the J gene end by 4 bases; junction bases not matched to a gene: 16. The CDR3 region has the DNA TGTGCCAGCACCCCTTCTGCGGGAGATCTAGGGTACGAGCAGTACTTC. Its protein product is CASTPSAGDLGYEQYF.

The CDR3 loop reads CASSFTGTSNTGELFF. The CDR3 DNA reads TGCGCCAGCAGCTTTACCGGGACAAGTAACACCGGGGAGCTGTTTTTT. The rearrangement uses TRBV5-1 and TRBJ2-2, with a possible D match to TRBD1 (6 bases). Germline V gene lookup returns CDR1 SGHRS and CDR2 YFSETQ. Trimming pared 2 bases from V and 2 bases from J, leaving 13 bases between. The CDR3 is 16 residues long.

The rearrangement links TRBV7-2 to TRBJ2-7, with D perhaps TRBD1 (6 bases). The germline gives CDR1 SGHTA, CDR2 FQGNSA. This CDR3 region has 21 residues. Trimming stripped 0 bases from V and 4 bases from J, with 31 bases between. The CDR3 DNA reads as TGTGCCAGCAGCTTAGCCTTTCTGAGCGTACAGGATAGGGGGAAAGGTTACGAGCAGTACTTC. This codes for CASSLAFLSVQDRGKGYEQYF.

The V gene is TRBV4-1, the J gene TRBJ1-2; 10 nucleotides match TRBD1. The germline gives CDR1 MGHRA, CDR2 YSYEKL. The CDR3 is 16 amino acids. V lost 6 bases, J lost 3 bases, and 10 bases stayed unmatched. CDR3 residues: CASSYSGDRGDYGYTF. For the CDR3, the DNA is TGCGCCAGCAGTTATTCGGGGGACAGGGGAGACTATGGCTACACCTTC.

This rearrangement joins TRBV2 to TRBJ2-7; 12 bases are a match to TRBD2. CDR3 length: 12 residues. With 6 bases clipped from V and 11 bases from J, the junction kept 5 bases outside the gene matches. In germline, CDR1 is SNHLY, CDR2 FYNNEI. This CDR3 reads CASRLAGGKEYF. CDR3 nucleotides: TGTGCCAGCAGACTAGCGGGAGGAAAGGAGTACTTC.

This chain joins TRBV7-2 and TRBJ1-5, with D perhaps matching TRBD1 (6 bases). CDR1 is SGHTA, CDR2 FQGNSA, per germline. V gave up 2 bases and J gave up 4 bases, with 9 bases separating them. CDR3 length: 14 amino acids. Written as DNA, the CDR3 is TGTGCCAGCAGCTTATTTACAGGGAATCAGCCCCAGCATTTT. As protein: CASSLFTGNQPQHF.

The V gene is TRBV25-1, the J gene TRBJ2-7, with D tentatively TRBD2 (7 bases). The V and J ends lost 9 bases and 5 bases respectively, with 17 bases between them. CDR1 MGHDK and CDR2 SYGVNS come from the germline V gene. CDR3 size: 13 residues. The CDR3: CASRHLGGHEQYF. The CDR3 DNA follows: TGTGCCAGTAGGCATCTGGGGGGGCACGAGCAGTACTTC.